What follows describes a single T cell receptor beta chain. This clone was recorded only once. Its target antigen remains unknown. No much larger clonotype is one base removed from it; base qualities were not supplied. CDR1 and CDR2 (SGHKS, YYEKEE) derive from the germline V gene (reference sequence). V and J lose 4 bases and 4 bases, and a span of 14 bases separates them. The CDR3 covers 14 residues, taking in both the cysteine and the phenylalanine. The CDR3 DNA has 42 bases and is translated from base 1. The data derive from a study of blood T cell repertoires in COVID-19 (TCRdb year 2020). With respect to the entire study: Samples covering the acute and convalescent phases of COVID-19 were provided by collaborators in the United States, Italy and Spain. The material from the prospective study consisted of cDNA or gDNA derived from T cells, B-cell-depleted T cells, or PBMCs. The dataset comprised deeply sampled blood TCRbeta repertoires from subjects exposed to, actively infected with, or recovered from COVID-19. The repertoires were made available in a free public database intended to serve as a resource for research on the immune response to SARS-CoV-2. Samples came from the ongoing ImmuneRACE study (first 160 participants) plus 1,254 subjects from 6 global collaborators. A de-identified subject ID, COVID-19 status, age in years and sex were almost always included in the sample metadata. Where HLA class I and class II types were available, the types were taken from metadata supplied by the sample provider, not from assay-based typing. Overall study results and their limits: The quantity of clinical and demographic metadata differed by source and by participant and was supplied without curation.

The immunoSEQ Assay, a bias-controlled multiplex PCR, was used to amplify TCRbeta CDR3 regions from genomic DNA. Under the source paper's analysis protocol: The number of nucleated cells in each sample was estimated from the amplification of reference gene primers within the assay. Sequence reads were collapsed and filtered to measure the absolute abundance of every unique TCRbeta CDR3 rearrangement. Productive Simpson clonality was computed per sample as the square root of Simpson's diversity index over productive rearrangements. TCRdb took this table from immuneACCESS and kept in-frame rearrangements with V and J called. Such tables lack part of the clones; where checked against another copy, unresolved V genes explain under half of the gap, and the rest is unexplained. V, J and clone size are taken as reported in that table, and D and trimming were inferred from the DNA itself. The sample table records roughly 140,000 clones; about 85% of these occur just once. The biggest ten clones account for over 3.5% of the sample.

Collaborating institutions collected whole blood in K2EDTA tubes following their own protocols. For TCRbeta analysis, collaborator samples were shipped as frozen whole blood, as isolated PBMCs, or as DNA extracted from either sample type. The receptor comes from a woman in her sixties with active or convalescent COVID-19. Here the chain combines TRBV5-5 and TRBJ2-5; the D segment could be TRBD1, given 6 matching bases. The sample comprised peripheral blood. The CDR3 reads CASSHLQGSETQYF. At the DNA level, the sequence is TGTGCCAGCAGCCACTTACAGGGTTCAGAGACCCAGTACTTC. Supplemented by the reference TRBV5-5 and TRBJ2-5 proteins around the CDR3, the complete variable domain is DAGVTQSPTHLIKTRGQQVTLRCSPISGHKSVSWYQQVLGQGPQFIFQYYEKEERGRGNFPDRFSARQFPNYSSELNVNALLLGDSALYLCASSHLQGSETQYFGPGTRLLVL.